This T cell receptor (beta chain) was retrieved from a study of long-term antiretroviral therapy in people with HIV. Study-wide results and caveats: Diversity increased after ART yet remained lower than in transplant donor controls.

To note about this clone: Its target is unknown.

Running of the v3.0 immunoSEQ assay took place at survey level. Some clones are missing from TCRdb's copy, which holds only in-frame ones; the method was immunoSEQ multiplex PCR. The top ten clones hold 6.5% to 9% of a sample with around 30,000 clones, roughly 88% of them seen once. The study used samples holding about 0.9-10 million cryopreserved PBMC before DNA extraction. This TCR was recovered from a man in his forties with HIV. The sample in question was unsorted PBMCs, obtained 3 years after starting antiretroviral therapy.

The CDR3: CASSAGGWGYNEQFF. The CDR3, as DNA: TGTGCCAGCAGCGCGGGGGGCTGGGGTTACAATGAGCAGTTCTTC. J is TRBJ2-1 and V is TRBV9; possible D gene TRBD2, 7 bases. Trimming removed 3 bases at V and 4 bases at J, with 14 bases between. The germline V gene encodes CDR1 SGDLS and CDR2 YYNGEE. The CDR3 contains 15 residues.